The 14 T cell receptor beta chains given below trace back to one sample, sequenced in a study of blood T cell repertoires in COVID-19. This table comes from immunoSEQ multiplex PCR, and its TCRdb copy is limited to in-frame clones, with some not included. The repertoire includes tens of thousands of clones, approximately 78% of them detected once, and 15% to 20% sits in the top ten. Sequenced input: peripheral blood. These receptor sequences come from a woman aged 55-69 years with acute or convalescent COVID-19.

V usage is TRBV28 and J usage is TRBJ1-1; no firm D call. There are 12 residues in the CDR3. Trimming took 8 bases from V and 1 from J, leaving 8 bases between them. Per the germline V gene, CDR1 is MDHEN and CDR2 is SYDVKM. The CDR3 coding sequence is TGTGCCAGCTTGGGAGGGAACACTGAAGCTTTCTTT. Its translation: CASLGGNTEAFF.

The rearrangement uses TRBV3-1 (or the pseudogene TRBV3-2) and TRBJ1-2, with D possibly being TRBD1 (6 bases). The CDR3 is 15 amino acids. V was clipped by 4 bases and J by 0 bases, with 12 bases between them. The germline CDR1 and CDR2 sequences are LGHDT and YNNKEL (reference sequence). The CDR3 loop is CASSPNREANYGYTF. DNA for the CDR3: TGTGCCAGCAGCCCCAACAGGGAAGCTAACTATGGCTACACCTTC.

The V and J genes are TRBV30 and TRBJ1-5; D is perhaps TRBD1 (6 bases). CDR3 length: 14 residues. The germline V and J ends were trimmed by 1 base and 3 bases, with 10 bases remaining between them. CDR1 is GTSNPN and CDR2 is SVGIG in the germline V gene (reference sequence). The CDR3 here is CAWSARTDNQPQHF. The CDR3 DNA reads TGTGCCTGGAGTGCAAGGACAGACAATCAGCCCCAGCATTTT.

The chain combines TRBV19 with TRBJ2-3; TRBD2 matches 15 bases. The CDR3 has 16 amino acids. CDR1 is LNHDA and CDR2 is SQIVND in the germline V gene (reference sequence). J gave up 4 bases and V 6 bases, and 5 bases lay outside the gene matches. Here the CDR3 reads CASSAGTSGGPDTQYF. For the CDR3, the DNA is TGTGCCAGTAGCGCCGGGACTAGCGGGGGGCCAGATACGCAGTATTTT. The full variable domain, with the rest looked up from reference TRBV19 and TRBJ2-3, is DGGITQSPKYLFRKEGQNVTLSCEQNLNHDAMYWYRQDPGQGLRLIYYSQIVNDFQKGDIAEGYSVSREKKESFPLTVTSAQKNPTAFYLCASSAGTSGGPDTQYFGPGTRLTVL.

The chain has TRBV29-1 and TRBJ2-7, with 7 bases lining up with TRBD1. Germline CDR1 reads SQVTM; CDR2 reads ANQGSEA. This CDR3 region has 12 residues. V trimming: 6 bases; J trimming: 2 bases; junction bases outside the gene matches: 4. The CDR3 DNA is TGCAGCGTAGTGACAGGGACCTACGAGCAGTACTTC. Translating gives CSVVTGTYEQYF.

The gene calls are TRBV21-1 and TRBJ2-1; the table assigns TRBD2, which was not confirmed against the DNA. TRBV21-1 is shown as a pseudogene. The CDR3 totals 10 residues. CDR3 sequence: CASSLNEQFF. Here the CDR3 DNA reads TGTGCCAGCAGCTTAAATGAGCAGTTCTTC.

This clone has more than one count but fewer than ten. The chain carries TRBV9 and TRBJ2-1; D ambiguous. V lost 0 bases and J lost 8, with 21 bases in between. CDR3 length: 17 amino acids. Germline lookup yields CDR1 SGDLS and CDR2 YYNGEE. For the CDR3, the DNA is TGTGCCAGCAGCGTAGGTTATCTATGGGTAGCTAAGGATGAGCAGTTCTTC. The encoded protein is CASSVGYLWVAKDEQFF. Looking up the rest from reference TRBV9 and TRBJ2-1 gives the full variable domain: DSGVTQTPKHLITATGQRVTLRCSPRSGDLSVYWYQQSLDQGLQFLIQYYNGEERAKGNILERFSAQQFPDLHSELNLSSLELGDSALYFCASSVGYLWVAKDEQFFGPGTRLTVL.

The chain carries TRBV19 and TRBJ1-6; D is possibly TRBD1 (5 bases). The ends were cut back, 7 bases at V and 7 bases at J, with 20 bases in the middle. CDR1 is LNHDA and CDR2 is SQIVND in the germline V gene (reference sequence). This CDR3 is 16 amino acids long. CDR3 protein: CASTPSGVWGNSPLHF. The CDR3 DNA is TGTGCCAGTACCCCGAGCGGGGTCTGGGGGAATTCACCCCTCCACTTT.

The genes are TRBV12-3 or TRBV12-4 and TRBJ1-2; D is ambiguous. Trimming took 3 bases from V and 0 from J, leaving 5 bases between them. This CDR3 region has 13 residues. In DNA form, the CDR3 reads TGTGCCAGCAGTTTCCTTTCTAACTATGGCTACACCTTC. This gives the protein CASSFLSNYGYTF.

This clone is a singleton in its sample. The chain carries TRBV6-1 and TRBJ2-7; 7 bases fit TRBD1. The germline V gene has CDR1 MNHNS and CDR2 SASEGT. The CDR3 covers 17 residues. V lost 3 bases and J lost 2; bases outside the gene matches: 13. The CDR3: CASSDPDRTPPTYEQYV. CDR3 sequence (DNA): TGTGCCAGCAGTGACCCGGACAGGACCCCCCCTACCTACGAGCAGTACGTC.

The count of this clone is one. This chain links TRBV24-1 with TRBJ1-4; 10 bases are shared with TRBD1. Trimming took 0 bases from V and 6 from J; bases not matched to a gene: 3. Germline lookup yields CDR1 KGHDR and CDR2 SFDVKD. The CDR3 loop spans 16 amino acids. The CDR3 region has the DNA TGTGCCACCAGTGATTTGCCCGGGACAGGGGATGAAAAACTGTTTTTT. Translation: CATSDLPGTGDEKLFF.

In DNA form, the CDR3 reads TGTGCCAGCAGTGGGCCGAGAGTCGGGGGGGTGGAGACCCAGTACTTC. Its protein is CASSGPRVGGVETQYF. The chain is built from TRBV2 and TRBJ2-5; 8 bases line up with TRBD2. The germline gives CDR1 SNHLY, CDR2 FYNNEI. Unmatched junction bases numbered 12, after V lost 4 bases and J lost 5 bases. This CDR3 is 16 amino acids long.

For the CDR3, the DNA is TGTGCCACCAGTGCCTCCGGGACAGGGGGCTCCTATGGTCAGCCCCAGCATTTT. This translates into CATSASGTGGSYGQPQHF. The rearrangement links TRBV24-1 to TRBJ1-5; 12 nucleotides align to TRBD1. The CDR3 totals 18 residues. V was pared by 5 bases and J by 6 bases, with 13 bases of the junction left unmatched. Germline lookup yields CDR1 KGHDR and CDR2 SFDVKD.

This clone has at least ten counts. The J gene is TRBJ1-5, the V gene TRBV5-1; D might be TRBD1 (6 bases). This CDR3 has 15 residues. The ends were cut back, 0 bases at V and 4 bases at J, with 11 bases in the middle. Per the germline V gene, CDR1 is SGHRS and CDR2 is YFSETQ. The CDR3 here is CASSLEGVRNQPQHF. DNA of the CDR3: TGCGCCAGCAGCTTGGAGGGGGTTAGGAATCAGCCCCAGCATTTT. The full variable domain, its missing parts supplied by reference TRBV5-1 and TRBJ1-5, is KAGVTQTPRYLIKTRGQQVTLSCSPISGHRSVSWYQQTPGQGLQFLFEYFSETQRNKGNFPGRFSGRQFSNSRSEMNVSTLELGDSALYLCASSLEGVRNQPQHFGDGTRLSIL.